This entry concerns a single TCR beta chain. Thymus specimens were resections from corrective heart surgery. These data originate in a study of human thymus T cells. Germline V CDR1 and CDR2: SGHNT, YYREEE (reference sequence). Trimming took off 3 bases at V and 10 bases at J, with 16 bases between the two ends. The CDR3 sequence is 13 residues long. Generated by immunoSEQ multiplex PCR, the TCRdb table keeps only in-frame clones and is missing some. Of more than 70,000 clones listed, 96% are singletons. The chain links TRBV5-4 to TRBJ1-2; no firm D call. The TCR sequence derives from a boy under three years old with a congenital heart defect but otherwise immunologically healthy. Specimen: thymus tissue. The CDR3 loop reads CASSSEVPTAYTF. As DNA, the CDR3 is TGTGCCAGCAGCTCCGAGGTCCCAACTGCCTACACCTTC.